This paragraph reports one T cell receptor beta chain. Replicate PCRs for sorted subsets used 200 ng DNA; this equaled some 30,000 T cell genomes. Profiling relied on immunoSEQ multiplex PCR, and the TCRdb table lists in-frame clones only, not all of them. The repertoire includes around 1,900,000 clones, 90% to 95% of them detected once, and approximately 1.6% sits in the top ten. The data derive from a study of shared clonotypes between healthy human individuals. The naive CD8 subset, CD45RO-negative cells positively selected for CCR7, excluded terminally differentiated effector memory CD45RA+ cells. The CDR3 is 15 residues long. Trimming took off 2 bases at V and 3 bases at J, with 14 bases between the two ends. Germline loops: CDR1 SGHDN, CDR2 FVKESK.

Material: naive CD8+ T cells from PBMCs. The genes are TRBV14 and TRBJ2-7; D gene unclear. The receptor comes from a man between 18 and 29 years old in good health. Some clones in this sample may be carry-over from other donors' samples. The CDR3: CASSQFIRGHYEQYF. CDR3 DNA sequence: TGTGCCAGCAGCCAATTTATCCGAGGCCACTACGAGCAGTACTTC.